This TCR beta chain stems from a study of shared clonotypes between healthy human individuals. After removal of 0 bases from V and 3 bases from J, the junction contained 12 bases not matched to a gene. Germline V gene sequence: CDR1 SGHDN, CDR2 FVKESK. The CDR3 is made up of 20 amino acids. Sequenced by immunoSEQ multiplex PCR; TCRdb stores in-frame clones only, minus some. The sample has 1,400,000 or so clones, 98% to 99% seen once. The receptor's source is a man younger than 45 in good health. The sample consisted of naive CD4+ T cells sorted from blood. Indicated subset: CD45RA+ positively selected. The rearrangement joins TRBV14 to TRBJ2-6; 9 nucleotides agree with TRBD1. The CDR3 loop reads CASSQDPRDRVGFGANVLTF. The DNA of the CDR3 is TGTGCCAGCAGCCAAGATCCCCGGGACAGGGTAGGGTTTGGGGCCAACGTCCTGACTTTC.